These T cell receptor beta chains were read from a single sample in a study of cytomegalovirus exposure and HLA in healthy donors. Clones were read by immunoSEQ multiplex PCR, and TCRdb kept only the in-frame ones, dropping some. In the table there are around 110,000 clones, approximately 70% of which are singletons. Input material: PBMCs. The origin of the receptors is a woman aged 40 to 55 in good health and CMV-seropositive. The CDR3 runs from the conserved cysteine through the conserved F or W. Fields, in order: J gene, CDR3 length, clone size, V gene, D gene, CDR3 DNA, CDR3 protein. D genes are given only for firm matches. A row's size may be missing; if present it is once, few, many or a size class.

j_call: TRBJ1-1; cdr3_length: 15; clone_size: .; v_call: TRBV7-2; d_call: TRBD1; cdr3_nt: TGTGCCAGCAGCTTAGAGGGGACAGGCCCCGTGGAAGCTTTCTTT; cdr3_aa: CASSLEGTGPVEAFF
j_call: TRBJ2-3; cdr3_length: 15; clone_size: .; v_call: TRBV4-3; d_call: .; cdr3_nt: TGCGCCAGCAGCCAAGTGTACCTTCGGGGAGATACGCAGTATTTT; cdr3_aa: CASSQVYLRGDTQYF
j_call: TRBJ2-7; cdr3_length: 14; clone_size: .; v_call: TRBV27; d_call: TRBD1; cdr3_nt: TGTGCCAGCAGTTTACAGGGGGACTCCTACGAGCAGTACTTC; cdr3_aa: CASSLQGDSYEQYF
j_call: TRBJ2-5; cdr3_length: 15; clone_size: few; v_call: TRBV18; d_call: .; cdr3_nt: TGTGCCAGCTCACAGGACATCGGAAGGGGGGAGACCCAGTACTTC; cdr3_aa: CASSQDIGRGETQYF
j_call: TRBJ2-7; cdr3_length: 14; clone_size: .; v_call: TRBV2; d_call: .; cdr3_nt: TGTGCCAGCAGTGAACTGAGGGATACCTACGAGCAGTACTTC; cdr3_aa: CASSELRDTYEQYF
j_call: TRBJ1-1; cdr3_length: 14; clone_size: .; v_call: TRBV7-9; d_call: TRBD1; cdr3_nt: TGTGCCAGCAGCTCCGGGACAGGGTGGACTGAAGCTTTCTTT; cdr3_aa: CASSSGTGWTEAFF
j_call: TRBJ2-7; cdr3_length: 14; clone_size: .; v_call: TRBV7-2; d_call: TRBD1; cdr3_nt: TGTGCCAGCAGCCCTTGGGACAGGAAGGACGAGCAGTACTTC; cdr3_aa: CASSPWDRKDEQYF
j_call: TRBJ2-7; cdr3_length: 12; clone_size: few; v_call: TRBV10-3; d_call: .; cdr3_nt: TGTGCCATCAGGGACACAACCTACGAGCAGTACTTC; cdr3_aa: CAIRDTTYEQYF
j_call: TRBJ1-4; cdr3_length: 15; clone_size: .; v_call: TRBV28; d_call: TRBD1; cdr3_nt: TGTGCCAGCAGGGGGAGAAGGGGGCTAGGAGAAAAACTGTTTTTT; cdr3_aa: CASRGRRGLGEKLFF
j_call: TRBJ2-1; cdr3_length: 15; clone_size: few; v_call: TRBV11-2; d_call: TRBD2; cdr3_nt: TGTGCCAGCAGCCTGACTAGCGGCACATACAATGAGCAGTTCTTC; cdr3_aa: CASSLTSGTYNEQFF
j_call: TRBJ1-1; cdr3_length: 10; clone_size: .; v_call: TRBV29-1; d_call: .; cdr3_nt: TGCAGCGTAGGGGCCTTAGAAGCTTTCTTT; cdr3_aa: CSVGALEAFF
j_call: TRBJ1-5; cdr3_length: 15; clone_size: .; v_call: TRBV7-2; d_call: .; cdr3_nt: TGTGCCAGCAGCTTAATGCGTCCCGCGGCGCAGCCCCAGCATTTT; cdr3_aa: CASSLMRPAAQPQHF
j_call: TRBJ2-5; cdr3_length: 17; clone_size: .; v_call: TRBV29-1; d_call: TRBD2; cdr3_nt: TGCAGCGTTAGTTCGCGGGAGGTGGTGGTCATCCAAGAGACCCAGTACTTC; cdr3_aa: CSVSSREVVVIQETQYF
j_call: TRBJ1-5; cdr3_length: 15; clone_size: .; v_call: TRBV19; d_call: .; cdr3_nt: TGTGCCAGTAGGTTTGAGCATTATAGCAATCAGCCCCAGCATTTT; cdr3_aa: CASRFEHYSNQPQHF
j_call: TRBJ1-3; cdr3_length: 11; clone_size: .; v_call: TRBV28; d_call: .; cdr3_nt: TGTGCCAGCAGTTTTGGCTACACCATATATTTT; cdr3_aa: CASSFGYTIYF
j_call: TRBJ2-2; cdr3_length: 14; clone_size: .; v_call: TRBV27; d_call: TRBD2; cdr3_nt: TGTGCCAGCAGTCTCTCGCGGGGGGCCGGGGAGCTGTTTTTT; cdr3_aa: CASSLSRGAGELFF
j_call: TRBJ1-2; cdr3_length: 15; clone_size: .; v_call: TRBV7-2; d_call: TRBD1; cdr3_nt: TGTGCCAGCAGCTCTTCGGGGACAGGGGTGTATGGCTACACCTTC; cdr3_aa: CASSSSGTGVYGYTF
j_call: TRBJ2-1; cdr3_length: 12; clone_size: .; v_call: TRBV6-1; d_call: .; cdr3_nt: TGTGCCAGCAGCCCGAGGCCCTATGAGCAGTTCTTC; cdr3_aa: CASSPRPYEQFF
j_call: TRBJ1-2; cdr3_length: 14; clone_size: few; v_call: TRBV4-3; d_call: .; cdr3_nt: TGCGCCAGCAGCCAAGATTGGGGGGAGGATGGCTACACCTTC; cdr3_aa: CASSQDWGEDGYTF
j_call: TRBJ2-1; cdr3_length: 16; clone_size: .; v_call: TRBV7-2; d_call: TRBD2; cdr3_nt: TGTGCCAGCAGCTGGACTAGCGCATCCTCCTACAATGAGCAGTTCTTC; cdr3_aa: CASSWTSASSYNEQFF
j_call: TRBJ2-7; cdr3_length: 16; clone_size: few; v_call: TRBV6-5; d_call: TRBD1; cdr3_nt: TGTGCCAGCAGTTACTGGGGACAGGGGCTCTCCTACGAGCAGTACTTC; cdr3_aa: CASSYWGQGLSYEQYF
j_call: TRBJ1-4; cdr3_length: 14; clone_size: .; v_call: TRBV7-9; d_call: TRBD1; cdr3_nt: TGTGCCAGCAGCCTAGGACAGGGAGGCGAAAAACTGTTTTTT; cdr3_aa: CASSLGQGGEKLFF
j_call: TRBJ1-1; cdr3_length: 14; clone_size: .; v_call: TRBV5-1; d_call: TRBD1; cdr3_nt: TGCGCCAGCAGCTTCGACAGGGACAACACTGAAGCTTTCTTT; cdr3_aa: CASSFDRDNTEAFF
j_call: TRBJ2-1; cdr3_length: 13; clone_size: .; v_call: TRBV27; d_call: .; cdr3_nt: TGTGCCAGCAGTTTATTCAGTCGATATGAGCAGTTCTTC; cdr3_aa: CASSLFSRYEQFF
j_call: TRBJ2-7; cdr3_length: 14; clone_size: few; v_call: TRBV28; d_call: .; cdr3_nt: TGTGCCAGCAGTTTGGCCGGGGATCGGGACGAGCAGTACTTC; cdr3_aa: CASSLAGDRDEQYF
j_call: TRBJ2-3; cdr3_length: 17; clone_size: .; v_call: TRBV5-1; d_call: .; cdr3_nt: TGCGCCAGCAGCTTGGATCCTAGCGCGGGGTCCGCAGATACGCAGTATTTT; cdr3_aa: CASSLDPSAGSADTQYF
j_call: TRBJ2-2; cdr3_length: 15; clone_size: .; v_call: TRBV9; d_call: .; cdr3_nt: TGTGCCAGCAGCGGACTTAGTATGAGCACCGGGGAGCTGTTTTTT; cdr3_aa: CASSGLSMSTGELFF
j_call: TRBJ1-1; cdr3_length: 16; clone_size: few; v_call: TRBV6-1; d_call: TRBD1; cdr3_nt: TGTGCCAGCAGTGACTTCCAACAGGGGTCGGGCACTGAAGCTTTCTTT; cdr3_aa: CASSDFQQGSGTEAFF
j_call: TRBJ2-7; cdr3_length: 15; clone_size: .; v_call: TRBV6-4; d_call: TRBD1; cdr3_nt: TGTGCCAGCAGCGTTCGACAGGGGGCTCCCTACGAGCAGTACTTC; cdr3_aa: CASSVRQGAPYEQYF
j_call: TRBJ1-2; cdr3_length: 14; clone_size: .; v_call: TRBV7-9; d_call: .; cdr3_nt: TGTGCCAGCAGCCCCTCGGGGGACGGCTATGGCTACACCTTC; cdr3_aa: CASSPSGDGYGYTF
j_call: TRBJ1-6; cdr3_length: 16; clone_size: .; v_call: TRBV5-1; d_call: .; cdr3_nt: TGCGCCAGCAGCTTGGCAGATGGGGCTCGTAATTCACCCCTCCACTTT; cdr3_aa: CASSLADGARNSPLHF
j_call: TRBJ2-3; cdr3_length: 14; clone_size: .; v_call: TRBV6-5; d_call: TRBD2; cdr3_nt: TGTGCCAGCGGGGCTAGCGGGAGCACAGATACGCAGTATTTT; cdr3_aa: CASGASGSTDTQYF
j_call: TRBJ2-2; cdr3_length: 15; clone_size: .; v_call: TRBV7-9; d_call: TRBD2; cdr3_nt: TGTGCCAGCAGCTCTGGACTAGCGAGCAAAGGGGAGCTGTTTTTT; cdr3_aa: CASSSGLASKGELFF
j_call: TRBJ2-3; cdr3_length: 14; clone_size: .; v_call: TRBV5-6; d_call: TRBD1; cdr3_nt: TGTGCCAGCAGCGCGAGACAGGGGGCAGATACGCAGTATTTT; cdr3_aa: CASSARQGADTQYF
j_call: TRBJ1-2; cdr3_length: 13; clone_size: .; v_call: TRBV27; d_call: .; cdr3_nt: TGTGCCAGCAGTTTAGCACAGGGTTTCGGCTACACCTTC; cdr3_aa: CASSLAQGFGYTF
j_call: TRBJ2-7; cdr3_length: 12; clone_size: .; v_call: TRBV25-1; d_call: .; cdr3_nt: TGTGCCAGCAGGGGGGCAGGCTACGAGCAGTACTTC; cdr3_aa: CASRGAGYEQYF
j_call: TRBJ2-3; cdr3_length: 14; clone_size: .; v_call: TRBV5-1; d_call: TRBD2; cdr3_nt: TGCGCCAGCGGCTTAGCGGGAGAGTTGGAGACGCAGTATTTT; cdr3_aa: CASGLAGELETQYF
j_call: TRBJ2-6; cdr3_length: 17; clone_size: .; v_call: TRBV4-3; d_call: .; cdr3_nt: TGCGCCAGCAGCCAAGATGGGGACACCTCTGGGGCCAACGTCCTGACTTTC; cdr3_aa: CASSQDGDTSGANVLTF
j_call: TRBJ2-1; cdr3_length: 12; clone_size: .; v_call: TRBV15; d_call: .; cdr3_nt: TGTGCCACCAGCCCCCGTGGCGGTGAGCAGTTCTTC; cdr3_aa: CATSPRGGEQFF
j_call: TRBJ2-2; cdr3_length: 12; clone_size: .; v_call: TRBV29-1; d_call: TRBD2; cdr3_nt: TGCAGCGTTGCGGGGGGGACCGGGGAGCTGTTTTTT; cdr3_aa: CSVAGGTGELFF
j_call: TRBJ2-7; cdr3_length: 13; clone_size: .; v_call: TRBV6-5; d_call: TRBD1; cdr3_nt: TGTGCCAGCAGTAGAGACAGGGGTGGCGAGCAGTACTTC; cdr3_aa: CASSRDRGGEQYF
j_call: TRBJ1-1; cdr3_length: 10; clone_size: .; v_call: TRBV30; d_call: .; cdr3_nt: TGTGCCACGGGGGAGTTCGGAGCTTTCTTT; cdr3_aa: CATGEFGAFF